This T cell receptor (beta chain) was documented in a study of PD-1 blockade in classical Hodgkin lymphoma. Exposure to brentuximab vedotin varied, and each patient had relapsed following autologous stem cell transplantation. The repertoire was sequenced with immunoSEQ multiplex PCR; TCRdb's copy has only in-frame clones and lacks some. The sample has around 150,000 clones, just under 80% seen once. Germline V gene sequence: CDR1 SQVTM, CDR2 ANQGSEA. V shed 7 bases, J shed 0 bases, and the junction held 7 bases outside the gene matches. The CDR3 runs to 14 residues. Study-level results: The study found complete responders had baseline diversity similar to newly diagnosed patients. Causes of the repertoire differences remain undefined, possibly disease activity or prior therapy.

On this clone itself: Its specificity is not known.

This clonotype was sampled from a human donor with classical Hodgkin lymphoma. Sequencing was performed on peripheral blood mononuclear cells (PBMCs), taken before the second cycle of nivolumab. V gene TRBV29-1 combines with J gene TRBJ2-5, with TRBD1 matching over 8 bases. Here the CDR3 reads CSAEDRAYQETQYF. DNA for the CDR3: TGCAGCGCGGAGGACAGGGCGTACCAAGAGACCCAGTACTTC.